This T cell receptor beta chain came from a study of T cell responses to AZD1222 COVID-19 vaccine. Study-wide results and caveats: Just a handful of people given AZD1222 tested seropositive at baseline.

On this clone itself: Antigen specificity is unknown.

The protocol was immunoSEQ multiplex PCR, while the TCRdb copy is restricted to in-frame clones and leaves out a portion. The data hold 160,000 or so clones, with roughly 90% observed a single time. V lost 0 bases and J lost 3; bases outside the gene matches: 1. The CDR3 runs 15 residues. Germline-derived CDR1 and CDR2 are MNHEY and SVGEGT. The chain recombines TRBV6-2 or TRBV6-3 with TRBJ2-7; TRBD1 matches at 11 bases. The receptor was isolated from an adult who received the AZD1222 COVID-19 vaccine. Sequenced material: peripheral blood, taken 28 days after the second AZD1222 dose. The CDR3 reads CASSYSGTGGYEQYF. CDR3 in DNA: TGTGCCAGCAGTTACTCCGGGACAGGGGGCTACGAGCAGTACTTC.